This paragraph covers one T cell receptor (beta chain) sequence. Assay: immunoSEQ multiplex PCR; the TCRdb copy retains only in-frame clones and omits some. The table lists approximately 200,000 clones, roughly 90% of them singletons, with around 2% in the top ten. The sample originates from a study of blood T cell repertoires in COVID-19. CDR3 length: 16 amino acids. Trimming removed 4 bases at V and 6 bases at J, with 19 bases between. Germline V gene sequence: CDR1 SEHNR, CDR2 FQNEAQ (reference sequence). This TCR derives from a woman in her 30s who had recovered from COVID-19. The rearrangement links TRBV7-9 to TRBJ2-1; weak D call: TRBD1 (6 bases). Material for sequencing was PBMCs or T cells enriched from blood (not recorded which). CDR3 DNA: TGTGCCAGCAGCTCCGGGACATACGTTAGATTCAATGAGCAGTTCTTC. Translating gives CASSSGTYVRFNEQFF.